What follows describes a single TCR beta chain. Its specificity is unknown. V lost 7 bases, J lost 1 base, and 14 bases lay in between. CDR1 and CDR2 from the germline V gene are SGHRS and YFSETQ. The CDR3 spans 15 residues. These data belong to a study of cytomegalovirus exposure and HLA in healthy donors. In the PCR, 60 Vbeta and 13 Jbeta primers were used. The authors' processing: Tens of millions of unique TCR beta chains, 8.5 million to 14 million shared, were counted in a later analysis. Profiling relied on immunoSEQ multiplex PCR, and the TCRdb table lists in-frame clones only, not all of them. That table is the source of V, J and clone size, and D and trimming were worked out from the DNA. The top ten clones hold just over 2% of a sample with 150,000 to 200,000 clones, approximately 80% of them seen once. Study-level results: The HLA-A and HLA-B alleles of most subjects were reportedly predicted accurately from TCR beta sequences. Listed as cytomegalovirus-associated were roughly 180 TCR beta chains.

The sequenced sample was PBMCs. The chain carries TRBV5-1 and TRBJ2-2, with D uncertain. The receptor was isolated from a woman aged 18 to 35 in good health and CMV-seropositive. The CDR3 DNA is TGCGCCAGCCTCTCCGGGTACGAGAACACCGGGGAGCTGTTTTTT. Protein: CASLSGYENTGELFF.